Below are 2 T cell receptor beta chains sequenced from a single sample in a study of cytomegalovirus exposure and HLA in healthy donors. PCR was performed using 60 Vbeta and 13 Jbeta primers. Produced via immunoSEQ multiplex PCR; TCRdb's table is partial and in-frame only. This sample has some 190,000 clones, with roughly 80% found just once. Sequencing used PBMCs. The receptors were gathered from a girl between 10 and 17 years old in good health and CMV-seropositive.

CDR3 DNA: TGTGCCAGCTCACTTACCGGGACAGGGTATGCCAAAAACATTCAGTACTTC. Protein sequence: CASSLTGTGYAKNIQYF. The chain has TRBV18 and TRBJ2-4; 9 bases line up with TRBD1. The ends lost 4 bases at V and 1 base at J; junction bases unmatched: 8. CDR3 length equals 17 residues. Per the germline V gene, CDR1 is KGHSH and CDR2 is LQKENI. Full variable domain (outside the CDR3, taken from reference TRBV18 and TRBJ2-4): NAGVMQNPRHLVRRRGQEARLRCSPMKGHSHVYWYRQLPEEGLKFMVYLQKENIIDESGMPKERFSAEFPKEGPSILRIQQVVRGDSAAYFCASSLTGTGYAKNIQYFGAGTRLSVL.

The rearrangement joins TRBV5-4 to TRBJ2-1; D unresolved. Trimming removed 3 bases from V and 2 bases from J, with 3 bases in between. CDR3 length equals 12 residues. Germline assignment: CDR1 SGHNT and CDR2 YYREEE (reference sequence). The CDR3 is CASSSTYNEQFF. CDR3 DNA sequence: TGTGCCAGCAGCTCTACCTACAATGAGCAGTTCTTC. Looking up the rest from reference TRBV5-4 and TRBJ2-1 gives the full variable domain: ETGVTQSPTHLIKTRGQQVTLRCSSQSGHNTVSWYQQALGQGPQFIFQYYREEENGRGNFPPRFSGLQFPNYSSELNVNALELDDSALYLCASSSTYNEQFFGPGTRLTVL.